These 4 T cell receptor beta chains were all obtained from the same sample, sequenced in a study of T cells in Graves' hyperthyroidism and ophthalmopathy. Amplification yielded TCR beta CDR3 regions, with RNA transcripts as the source. HTBI primers were employed in a first-round RT-PCR of the TCR CDR3. Using its own MiXCR run on the multiplex PCR reads, TCRdb lists one record per CDR3 protein. The sample includes 300,000 to 450,000 distinct CDR3 sequences, around 13% of them seen just once. The sequenced material came from blood. Source of these receptors: a woman aged 55-69 years with Graves' hyperthyroidism.

The rearrangement joins TRBV10-3 to TRBJ2-7; 7 nucleotides line up with TRBD2. Germline CDR1 and CDR2: ENHRY and SYGVKD. V lost 8 bases, J lost 2 bases, and 15 bases stayed unmatched. CDR3 size: 16 residues. This chain's CDR3 is CAIGRGLAGGAYEQYF. Written as DNA, the CDR3 is TGTGCCATCGGGCGGGGATTAGCGGGCGGAGCCTACGAGCAGTACTTC.

This clonotype was seen many times. J is TRBJ2-3 and V is TRBV7-9; 8 nucleotides agree with TRBD2. Trimming at V came to 1 base and at J to 4 bases, leaving 7 bases not matched to a gene. The CDR3 extends over 16 amino acids. The germline V gene has CDR1 SEHNR and CDR2 FQNEAQ (reference sequence). The CDR3 region is CASSLGPSGSSDTQYF. In nucleotides, the CDR3 is TGTGCCAGCAGCTTAGGGCCAAGCGGGAGCTCAGATACGCAGTATTTT.

A few counts support this clonotype. V usage is TRBV12-3 or TRBV12-4 and J usage is TRBJ1-2; 8 bases are shared with TRBD1. With V trimmed by 5 bases and J by 6 bases, 8 bases remained unmatched. CDR3 length: 14 residues. CDR3 nucleotides: TGTGCCAGCAGTCACATTAACAGGGGGGATGGCTACACCTTC. Translating gives CASSHINRGDGYTF.

This clonotype has a count of ten or more. V usage is TRBV20-1 and J usage is TRBJ1-2, with a weak D call TRBD1 (5 bases). Germline assignment: CDR1 DFQATT and CDR2 SNEGSKA (reference sequence). The CDR3 has 14 residues. The germline V and J ends were trimmed by 6 bases and 5 bases, with 19 bases remaining between them. The CDR3 coding sequence is TGCAGTGCAAAAGGGGCACAGCCCAAATATGGCTACACCTTC. Translated, it gives CSAKGAQPKYGYTF.